This paragraph reports one T cell receptor (beta chain). The sample carries other DNA sequences with the same CDR3. CDR1 and CDR2 (germline): MNHNS, SASEGT. CDR3 length: 11 residues. V lost 5 bases and J lost 5, with 5 bases in between. This sample was included in a study of shared clonotypes between healthy human individuals. Data came from immunoSEQ multiplex PCR; TCRdb stores just in-frame clones and leaves some out. The sample lists roughly 760,000 clones, 74% occurring once. The chain recombines TRBV6-1 with TRBJ2-3, with D hard to call. The sequence was collected from a woman in her 30s in good health. The sequenced sample was memory CD4+ T cells sorted from blood. Subset noted: CD45RA-negative fraction. The CDR3 region has the DNA TGTGCCAGCAGTCGGTTAGATACGCAGTATTTT. Encoded protein: CASSRLDTQYF.